A single sample is the source of the 19 T cell receptor beta chains below, sequenced in a study of intratumoral heterogeneity in liver cancer. The method was immunoSEQ multiplex PCR; TCRdb's version includes in-frame clones alone and lacks a portion of them. The sample lists around 5,400 clones, around 68% occurring once. The specimen comprised tumor-adjacent normal tissue, sampled before any cancer treatment. The receptors here all came from a man in his 70s with hepatocellular carcinoma.

The chain is built from TRBV5-4 and TRBJ2-1; 10 bases are a match to TRBD2. V lost 0 bases and J lost 6; bases outside the gene matches: 12. The CDR3 spans 18 residues. CDR1 is SGHNT and CDR2 is YYREEE in the germline V gene (reference sequence). The CDR3 DNA reads as TGTGCCAGCAGCTTGGATAACGGACTAGCGGTTCCAAGCAATGAGCAGTTCTTC. It yields the protein CASSLDNGLAVPSNEQFF.

The chain couples TRBV28 to TRBJ1-2, with D uncertain. Germline V gene lookup returns CDR1 MDHEN and CDR2 SYDVKM. The V end lost 1 base, the J end lost 4 bases, and 13 bases lay between the germline ends. This CDR3 spans 15 amino acids. The CDR3 DNA sequence: TGTGCCAGCAGTTTATTGCGGGGTAACGGCTATGGCTACACCTTC. As protein: CASSLLRGNGYGYTF.

The chain employs TRBV7-6 and TRBJ2-7; TRBD1 agrees at 10 bases. Germline V gene sequence: CDR1 SGHVS, CDR2 FNYEAQ. Trimming removed 5 bases from V and 5 bases from J; junction bases left unmatched: 12. This CDR3 contains 16 residues. CDR3 amino acids: CASSLERTGGSNEQYF. CDR3 sequence (DNA): TGTGCCAGCAGCCTAGAACGGACAGGGGGGTCTAACGAGCAGTACTTC.

This clone was observed a handful of times. The chain joins TRBV27 to TRBJ1-4; D is ambiguous. With 5 bases removed from V and 5 bases from J, the gap between germline ends came to 18 bases. There are 16 residues in the CDR3. Germline V gene lookup returns CDR1 MNHEY and CDR2 SMNVEV (reference sequence). The DNA of the CDR3 is TGTGCCAGCAGTCCAGTACCCCCGGGAGGCAATGAAAAACTGTTTTTT. Protein: CASSPVPPGGNEKLFF. The entire variable domain, with the rest obtained from reference TRBV27 and TRBJ1-4, is as follows: EAQVTQNPRYLITVTGKKLTVTCSQNMNHEYMSWYRQDPGLGLRQIYYSMNVEVTDKGDVPEGYKVSRKEKRNFPLILESPSPNQTSLYFCASSPVPPGGNEKLFFGSGTQLSVL.

Here the CDR3 DNA reads TGTGCCAGCAGTTTGGGCACTGAAGCTTTCTTT. Translated, it gives CASSLGTEAFF. The genes are TRBV6-2 or TRBV6-3 and TRBJ1-1; D ambiguous. The ends were cut back, 4 bases at V and 4 bases at J, with 4 bases in the middle. CDR3 length: 11 amino acids. Germline assignment: CDR1 MNHEY and CDR2 SVGEGT.

V usage is TRBV5-1 and J usage is TRBJ1-2; D is unclear. The ends were cut back, 0 bases at V and 4 bases at J, with 10 bases in the middle. Germline CDR1 reads SGHRS; CDR2 reads YFSETQ. The CDR3 totals 14 residues. CDR3 amino acids: CASSLADLSYGYTF. The CDR3 DNA reads as TGCGCCAGCAGCTTGGCGGACCTGTCCTATGGCTACACCTTC.

The J gene is TRBJ1-1, the V gene TRBV6-5, with 7 bases aligning to TRBD1. J lost 3 bases, V lost 6 bases, and 10 bases had no gene match. Germline V gene lookup returns CDR1 MNHEY and CDR2 SVGAGI. CDR3 size: 15 residues. CDR3 nucleotide sequence: TGTGCCAGCAGACGGGTGGGGCAGGGGGACACTGAAGCTTTCTTT. Protein sequence: CASRRVGQGDTEAFF.

The chain links TRBV4-1 to TRBJ1-2; weak D call: TRBD1 (6 bases). V was pared by 4 bases and J by 6 bases, with 18 bases between. The CDR3 runs 15 residues. Germline assignment: CDR1 MGHRA and CDR2 YSYEKL. The DNA for the CDR3 is TGCGCCAGCAGCCCCCTGGAGGGCAGGGGCGATGGCTACACCTTC. Translating gives CASSPLEGRGDGYTF.

The chain carries TRBV7-8 and TRBJ2-5; 8 nucleotides align to TRBD2. CDR1 is SGHVS and CDR2 is FQNEAQ in the germline V gene. The trim removed 5 bases at V and 5 bases at J, leaving 7 bases unmatched. CDR3 length: 14 residues. The DNA for the CDR3 is TGTGCCAGCAGCACCCGGGGGGGCCAGGAGACCCAGTACTTC. This encodes CASSTRGGQETQYF.

This clone is large in the sample. The genes are TRBV19 and TRBJ1-5, with D tentatively TRBD1 (6 bases). With 9 bases removed from V and 6 bases from J, the gap between germline ends came to 27 bases. In germline, CDR1 is LNHDA, CDR2 SQIVND (reference sequence). The CDR3 runs 17 residues. The chain's CDR3 is CASAPKGDQRGAQPQHF. Here the CDR3 DNA reads TGTGCCAGCGCGCCTAAGGGGGACCAGAGGGGGGCTCAGCCCCAGCATTTT.

This clone was observed a handful of times. This chain joins TRBV5-6 and TRBJ1-2; the D is unclear. The CDR3 extends over 15 amino acids. Germline V CDR1 and CDR2: SGHDT, YYEEEE. V lost 4 bases, J lost 8 bases, and 21 bases lay in between. The CDR3 sequence is CASSHPRAQTRGYTF. In DNA, the CDR3 is TGTGCCAGCAGCCACCCCCGGGCCCAGACACGGGGCTACACCTTC.

This sequence joins TRBV5-5 and TRBJ1-3; D not resolved. Germline V CDR1 and CDR2: SGHKS, YYEKEE (reference sequence). There are 15 residues in the CDR3. V dropped 1 base and J dropped 1 base, with 9 bases sitting between them. CDR3 DNA sequence: TGTGCCAGCAGCTTGTTGGACTTTTCTGGAAACACCATATATTTT. Translation: CASSLLDFSGNTIYF.

This chain connects TRBV28 to TRBJ1-1, with 7 bases identical to TRBD1. Germline CDR1 MDHEN, CDR2 SYDVKM. The CDR3 totals 15 residues. V shed 5 bases, J shed 5 bases, and the junction held 11 bases outside the gene matches. CDR3 in amino acids: CASSETYRGRTEAFF. Here the CDR3 DNA reads TGTGCCAGCAGTGAGACGTACAGGGGACGGACTGAAGCTTTCTTT.

J is TRBJ2-3 and V is TRBV7-9; possibly TRBD1 or TRBD2 for D (6 bases each). CDR3 size: 14 residues. Trimming removed 5 bases from V and 3 bases from J, with 12 bases in between. Germline CDR1 is SEHNR and CDR2 is FQNEAQ (reference sequence). Here the CDR3 DNA reads TGTGCCAGCAGCGCAAGGGGGGCGACAGATACGCAGTATTTT. Translating gives CASSARGATDTQYF.

This chain joins TRBV27 and TRBJ2-2; D is unresolved. The CDR3 spans 12 residues. The V end was cut by 2 bases, the J end by 7 bases, with 5 bases between. Per germline, CDR1 MNHEY and CDR2 SMNVEV (reference sequence). CDR3 in amino acids: CASSLGVGELFF. CDR3 nucleotide sequence: TGTGCCAGCAGTTTAGGCGTCGGGGAGCTGTTTTTT.

The chain is built from TRBV18 and TRBJ2-2; 11 bases align to TRBD1. V lost 6 bases and J lost 5; bases outside the gene matches: 14. From germline, CDR1 is KGHSH and CDR2 LQKENI. The CDR3 is 18 residues long. The CDR3 bases are TGTGCCAGCTCCCCCGGACAGGGGGCATTTTATCAGACCGGGGAGCTGTTTTTT. The encoded protein is CASSPGQGAFYQTGELFF.

In the case of this clone: The junction shows a germline mismatch at one end, possibly a read error. This rearrangement joins TRBV28 to TRBJ1-5; D remains ambiguous. Germline CDR1 reads MDHEN; CDR2 reads SYDVKM. This CDR3 contains 13 residues. In DNA, the CDR3 is TGTGCCAGCAGTTTAAGCGGGGTCGGGGTTGGAGATTTT. Amino acids: CASSLSGVGVGDF.

The chain uses TRBV7-9 and TRBJ2-2; 7 bases agree with TRBD2. This CDR3 spans 17 amino acids. Germline CDR1 is SEHNR and CDR2 is FQNEAQ (reference sequence). The V and J ends lost 6 bases and 0 bases, in that order; junction bases with no gene match: 10. The CDR3: CASSHRGGATNTGELFF. DNA of the CDR3: TGTGCCAGCAGTCATAGGGGAGGGGCAACGAACACCGGGGAGCTGTTTTTT.

The gene calls are TRBV27 and TRBJ2-7; weak D call: TRBD1 (6 bases). Per the germline V gene, CDR1 is MNHEY and CDR2 is SMNVEV (reference sequence). Trimming cost V 0 bases and J 4 bases, with 16 bases left between them. This CDR3 is built from 16 residues. CDR3 in amino acids: CASSLSPGTSWYEQYF. Written as DNA, the CDR3 is TGTGCCAGCAGTTTATCACCCGGGACATCGTGGTACGAGCAGTACTTC.